This T cell receptor (beta chain) was captured by sequencing in a study of blood T cell repertoires in COVID-19. Study details: Nucleic acid was either cDNA or gDNA, and it came from T cells, B-cell-depleted T cells, or PBMCs.

Libraries were prepared by immunoSEQ multiplex PCR; TCRdb keeps only in-frame clonotypes and omits some of them. The table shows under 150,000 clones, with roughly four fifths occurring only once. Per germline, CDR1 SEHNR and CDR2 FQNEAQ (reference sequence). The CDR3 spans 13 residues. Trimming took 7 bases from V and 0 from J, leaving 8 bases between them. This sequence joins TRBV7-9 and TRBJ2-3; D is unclear. The receptor's source is a woman aged 80 or older in a cohort sampled during active or convalescent COVID-19. Material for sequencing was peripheral blood. The CDR3: CASTSRSTDTQYF. The CDR3 DNA sequence: TGTGCCAGCACCTCACGGAGCACAGATACGCAGTATTTT.